These T cell receptor beta chains were read from a single sample in a study of cytomegalovirus exposure and HLA in healthy donors. The protocol was immunoSEQ multiplex PCR, while the TCRdb copy is restricted to in-frame clones and leaves out a portion. The table records approximately 65,000 clones, roughly 95% of them present only once. The sample comprised PBMCs. Source of these receptors: a woman aged 18-30 years in good health and CMV-seropositive. The CDR3 runs from the conserved cysteine through the conserved F or W. The D gene is left open where the match is weak. Rows give clone size only sometimes, using once, few, many, or a class for an expanded clone.

. TRBJ2-5 TRBV28 . CASSLRWSTSHQETQYF TGTGCCAGCAGTTTAAGGTGGTCGACTAGTCACCAAGAGACCCAGTACTTC
. TRBJ1-2 TRBV18 . CASSRRTNYGYTF TGTGCCAGCTCCCGGAGGACTAACTATGGCTACACCTTC
. TRBJ1-1 TRBV27 . CASEYRTPLNTEAFF TGTGCCAGTGAATACCGGACACCTTTGAACACTGAAGCTTTCTTT
. TRBJ1-1 TRBV29-1 . CSVVSSGTEAFF TGCAGCGTTGTGTCCTCGGGGACTGAAGCTTTCTTT
. TRBJ2-7 TRBV7-8 . CASSLEEDLALGYEQYF TGTGCCAGCAGCTTAGAGGAGGACTTAGCCTTGGGGTACGAGCAGTACTTC
. TRBJ2-7 TRBV11-2 TRBD2 CASSSTLRAGGSYEQYF TGTGCCAGCAGCTCCACACTACGAGCGGGGGGCTCCTACGAGCAGTACTTC
. TRBJ2-4 TRBV6-1 TRBD1 CASSGGQWGINNIQYF TGTGCCAGCAGTGGGGGACAGTGGGGGATCAACAACATTCAGTACTTC
. TRBJ2-1 TRBV9 TRBD2 CASSVDPAGVSYNEQFF TGTGCCAGCAGCGTAGATCCAGCGGGAGTGTCATACAATGAGCAGTTCTTC
once TRBJ2-5 TRBV11-3 TRBD2 CASSTRLAFGQETQYF TGTGCCAGCAGCACACGACTAGCTTTCGGGCAAGAGACCCAGTACTTC
once TRBJ2-3 TRBV27 . CASSLREYTDTQYF TGTGCCAGCAGTTTAAGGGAGTACACAGATACGCAGTATTTT
. TRBJ2-1 TRBV28 TRBD2 CASSFGTSQNEQFF TGTGCCAGCAGTTTCGGGACTAGCCAGAATGAGCAGTTCTTC
. TRBJ1-1 TRBV30 . CAWRGAVSFF TGTGCCTGGAGGGGGGCGGTATCTTTCTTT
. TRBJ2-7 TRBV7-6 TRBD1 CASSLVRTGEHEQYF TGTGCCAGCAGCTTAGTAAGGACAGGGGAGCACGAGCAGTACTTC
. TRBJ2-3 TRBV6-5 . CASTALGTDTDTQYF TGTGCCAGCACCGCCCTGGGGACTGACACAGATACGCAGTATTTT
once TRBJ1-1 TRBV19 TRBD1 CASSPSGTANTEAFF TGTGCCAGTAGTCCCTCCGGGACAGCAAACACTGAAGCTTTCTTT
. TRBJ2-7 TRBV4-1 . CASSHYKERAYEQYF TGCGCCAGCAGCCACTACAAAGAGAGGGCCTACGAGCAGTACTTC
. TRBJ2-1 TRBV6-5 . CASSYDGSSYNEQFF TGTGCCAGCAGTTACGACGGGAGCTCCTACAATGAGCAGTTCTTC
. TRBJ2-3 TRBV30 TRBD1 CAWSVDRQGADTQYF TGTGCCTGGAGTGTAGACCGCCAGGGGGCAGATACGCAGTATTTT
. TRBJ1-5 TRBV5-6 TRBD1 CASSHGTGLQPQHF TGTGCCAGCAGCCACGGGACAGGGTTGCAGCCCCAGCATTTT
. TRBJ2-7 TRBV6-1 . CASSEGAGPYEQYF TGTGCCAGCAGTGAAGGTGCAGGGCCGTACGAGCAGTACTTC
. TRBJ2-7 TRBV27 TRBD2 CASSFGLTSGEQYF TGTGCCAGCAGTTTTGGGTTGACTAGCGGGGAGCAGTACTTC
. TRBJ1-2 TRBV10-3 TRBD1 CAIRTGTGTGGYTF TGTGCCATCAGGACCGGGACAGGTACTGGCGGCTACACCTTC
. TRBJ2-3 TRBV7-3 TRBD1 CASSLQGTGGTDTQYF TGTGCCAGCAGCTTACAGGGGACAGGGGGTACAGATACGCAGTATTTT
. TRBJ1-5 TRBV5-6 . CASSLRVRAGDQPQHF TGTGCCAGCAGCTTAAGGGTGAGGGCTGGGGATCAGCCCCAGCATTTT
once TRBJ2-5 TRBV6-1 TRBD2 CASSITGTSEETQYF TGTGCCAGCAGTATAACCGGGACTAGTGAAGAGACCCAGTACTTC
once TRBJ1-5 TRBV6-6 TRBD1 CASSYGDRGNQPQHF TGTGCCAGCAGTTACGGGGACAGAGGAAATCAGCCCCAGCATTTT
. TRBJ2-7 TRBV19 . CASRAGYEQYF TGTGCCAGTAGGGCGGGTTACGAGCAGTACTTC
. TRBJ2-7 TRBV4-2 TRBD2 CASSRTSGVYEQYF TGTGCCAGCAGCCGGACTAGCGGGGTCTACGAGCAGTACTTC
once TRBJ2-1 TRBV7-2 TRBD2 CASSREGSSYNEQFF TGTGCCAGCAGCCGGGAGGGGAGCTCCTACAATGAGCAGTTCTTC
. TRBJ2-7 TRBV30 TRBD2 CAWSRLAGGAYEQYF TGTGCCTGGAGCCGACTAGCGGGAGGTGCCTACGAGCAGTACTTC
. TRBJ1-5 TRBV4-3 . CASSQYRARNQPQHF TGCGCCAGCAGCCAATACAGGGCGCGCAATCAGCCCCAGCATTTT
. TRBJ1-1 TRBV18 TRBD1 CASSPQTGGTAGTEAFF TGTGCCAGCTCACCGCAGACAGGGGGGACAGCGGGCACTGAAGCTTTCTTT
. TRBJ2-5 TRBV7-9 TRBD2 CASSLSSGFGIETQYF TGTGCCAGCAGCTTAAGTAGCGGGTTCGGTATAGAGACCCAGTACTTC
. TRBJ2-3 TRBV19 TRBD2 CASSIAGGSDTQYF TGTGCCAGTAGTATAGCGGGGGGATCAGATACGCAGTATTTT
once TRBJ2-7 TRBV28 TRBD2 CASSSHGVRGSSYEQYF TGTGCCAGCAGTTCCCACGGGGTGCGGGGGAGCTCCTACGAGCAGTACTTC
. TRBJ2-5 TRBV9 . CASSEEFGTSSQETQYF TGTGCCAGCAGCGAAGAGTTCGGGACATCTTCGCAAGAGACCCAGTACTTC
. TRBJ2-1 TRBV7-3 . CASSLSLSNEQFF TGTGCCAGCAGCTTAAGCCTTAGTAATGAGCAGTTCTTC